The rows below give T cell receptor beta chains drawn from one sample of a study of brain T cells in children with intractable seizures. This table comes from immunoSEQ multiplex PCR, and its TCRdb copy is limited to in-frame clones, with some not included. The data contain about 340,000 clones, roughly 93% of them seen just once; the ten biggest clones take up 5.7%. This sample comprised peripheral blood, obtained more than 4 months after surgery. These receptors were obtained from a boy younger than two with tuberous sclerosis and intractable seizures. CDR3s include the opening cysteine and the closing phenylalanine or tryptophan. The D gene is left open where the match is weak. Rows give clone size only sometimes, using once, few, many, or a class for an expanded clone.

cdr3_aa,cdr3_nt,j_call,v_call,clone_size,d_call
CASDTGFLYGYTF,TGTGCCAGCGATACAGGGTTTCTCTATGGCTACACCTTC,TRBJ1-2,TRBV6-5,NA,NA
CASSPEMNTEAFF,TGTGCCAGCAGCCCAGAGATGAACACTGAAGCTTTCTTT,TRBJ1-1,TRBV6-4,many,NA
CASRWDREKGGYTF,TGTGCCAGCAGATGGGACAGGGAAAAGGGAGGCTACACCTTC,TRBJ1-2,TRBV6-5,once,TRBD1
CASSYSSVSSYNEQFF,TGTGCCAGCAGTTACTCGTCGGTAAGCTCCTACAATGAGCAGTTCTTC,TRBJ2-1,TRBV6-5,NA,NA
CASSRGSGANVLTF,TGTGCCAGCAGCAGGGGATCTGGGGCCAACGTCCTGACTTTC,TRBJ2-6,TRBV13,NA,NA
CASSIDLVAGNEQFF,TGTGCCAGTAGTATAGACCTCGTCGCGGGCAATGAGCAGTTCTTC,TRBJ2-1,TRBV19,NA,NA
CASSRDTGELFF,TGTGCCAGCAGCAGGGACACCGGGGAGCTGTTTTTT,TRBJ2-2,TRBV3-1/TRBV3-2,NA,NA
CASSQGYGGYEQYF,TGTGCCAGCAGCCAGGGTTATGGGGGGTACGAGCAGTACTTC,TRBJ2-7,TRBV27,NA,NA
CASSQSRNTEAFF,TGTGCCAGCAGCCAATCTAGGAACACTGAAGCTTTCTTT,TRBJ1-1,TRBV16,NA,NA
CASSPYYLNRVDGNGYTF,TGTGCCAGCAGTCCATATTATTTAAACAGGGTGGATGGGAATGGCTACACCTTC,TRBJ1-2,TRBV27,NA,NA
CASTHGTSGFGEQFF,TGTGCCAGCACCCACGGGACTAGCGGGTTCGGTGAGCAGTTCTTC,TRBJ2-1,TRBV6-5,NA,TRBD2
CASSLGLAGGLNEQFF,TGTGCCAGCAGCTTGGGTTTGGCGGGGGGGCTGAATGAGCAGTTCTTC,TRBJ2-1,TRBV5-8,NA,TRBD2
CASSLQYSNQPQHF,TGTGCCAGCAGTTTACAGTATAGCAATCAGCCCCAGCATTTT,TRBJ1-5,TRBV6-5,NA,NA
CASSPTSTLAGTYNEQFF,TGCGCCAGCAGCCCGACCTCAACACTAGCGGGGACCTACAATGAGCAGTTCTTC,TRBJ2-1,TRBV4-1,NA,TRBD2
CASSLGLTSSYNEQFF,TGTGCCAGCAGCTTAGGCCTGACAAGCTCCTACAATGAGCAGTTCTTC,TRBJ2-1,TRBV11-2,NA,NA
CASSQDPATNEKLFF,TGTGCCAGCAGCCAAGATCCTGCAACTAATGAAAAACTGTTTTTT,TRBJ1-4,TRBV14,NA,NA
CASSQAMTGAYEQYF,TGTGCCAGCAGCCAAGCAATGACAGGCGCCTACGAGCAGTACTTC,TRBJ2-7,TRBV4-2,NA,NA
CASSETTGKAQHF,TGTGCCAGCAGTGAGACTACAGGGAAGGCCCAGCATTTT,TRBJ1-5,TRBV6-1,NA,NA
CAWSLGAEAFF,TGTGCCTGGAGTCTCGGGGCTGAAGCTTTCTTT,TRBJ1-1,TRBV30,NA,NA
CASSSARNTEAFF,TGTGCCAGCAGCTCCGCCAGGAACACTGAAGCTTTCTTT,TRBJ1-1,TRBV11-3,NA,NA
CASSWDRSAYGYTF,TGTGCCAGCAGTTGGGACAGGTCGGCCTATGGCTACACCTTC,TRBJ1-2,TRBV3-1/TRBV3-2,NA,TRBD1
CACRGNTEAFF,TGTGCCTGCAGGGGGAACACTGAAGCTTTCTTT,TRBJ1-1,TRBV25-1,NA,NA
CASSSSTGTGIYGYTF,TGTGCCAGCAGCTCATCTACCGGGACAGGGATCTATGGCTACACCTTC,TRBJ1-2,TRBV7-9,NA,TRBD1
CASSSPGTGSYEQYF,TGTGCCAGCAGCTCCCCCGGGACGGGCTCCTACGAGCAGTACTTC,TRBJ2-7,TRBV7-9,once,NA
CASSYTKGLAYEQYF,TGTGCCAGCAGTTACACGAAAGGACTAGCCTACGAGCAGTACTTC,TRBJ2-7,TRBV6-5,NA,TRBD2
CASSLEGTKKRQYF,TGTGCCAGCAGCTTGGAAGGGACAAAAAAAAGGCAGTACTTC,TRBJ2-7,TRBV5-4,NA,NA
CSAVAWNEQFF,TGCAGTGCCGTGGCCTGGAATGAGCAGTTCTTC,TRBJ2-1,TRBV20-1,NA,NA
CAWSRGPTDTQYF,TGTGCCTGGAGCAGGGGGCCCACAGATACGCAGTATTTT,TRBJ2-3,TRBV30,NA,TRBD1
CASSPPGANVLTF,TGTGCCAGCAGCCCACCTGGGGCCAACGTCCTGACTTTC,TRBJ2-6,TRBV11-2,NA,NA
CASSTRSPLRAGELFF,TGTGCCAGTAGTACCCGCTCGCCTCTGAGGGCCGGGGAGCTGTTTTTT,TRBJ2-2,TRBV19,once,NA
CASSLASVRNTEAFF,TGTGCCAGCAGCTTAGCGTCAGTACGGAACACTGAAGCTTTCTTT,TRBJ1-1,TRBV7-2,NA,NA
CASSLGWSSYEQYF,TGCGCCAGCAGCTTGGGATGGAGCTCCTACGAGCAGTACTTC,TRBJ2-7,TRBV5-1,NA,NA
CATSGLAGGNNNEQFF,TGTGCCACCAGTGGACTAGCGGGAGGAAACAACAATGAGCAGTTCTTC,TRBJ2-1,TRBV24-1,NA,TRBD2
CASSRTSELPEQYF,TGTGCCAGCAGCCGGACTAGCGAACTGCCCGAGCAGTACTTC,TRBJ2-7,TRBV13,NA,TRBD2
CASRARLAYNEQFF,TGTGCCAGCAGGGCGCGTTTGGCCTACAATGAGCAGTTCTTC,TRBJ2-1,TRBV3-1/TRBV3-2,NA,NA
CAWSEGQVAGELFF,TGTGCCTGGAGTGAGGGACAGGTCGCCGGTGAACTGTTTTTT,TRBJ1-4,TRBV30,NA,TRBD1
CASSYSTRGTYEQYF,TGTGCCAGCAGTTACTCGACTCGGGGGACCTACGAGCAGTACTTC,TRBJ2-7,TRBV6-5,NA,NA
CASSLLPAGGYSTGELFF,TGCGCCAGCAGCCTCCTTCCAGCGGGGGGGTATAGCACCGGGGAGCTGTTTTTT,TRBJ2-2,TRBV5-1,NA,TRBD2
CASSLVSGAMNTEAFF,TGCGCCAGCAGCTTGGTGAGCGGGGCTATGAACACTGAAGCTTTCTTT,TRBJ1-1,TRBV5-1,once,NA
CASSQIQGSNYGYTF,TGTGCCAGCAGCCAAATCCAGGGGTCTAACTATGGCTACACCTTC,TRBJ1-2,TRBV14,NA,NA
CATSGTGVGNTEAFF,TGTGCCACCAGTGGAACAGGGGTAGGGAACACTGAAGCTTTCTTT,TRBJ1-1,TRBV24-1,NA,TRBD1
CASSLPSGNTIYF,TGTGCCAGCAGCTTGCCCTCTGGAAACACCATATATTTT,TRBJ1-3,TRBV5-6,NA,NA
CASSGDRMNTEAFF,TGTGCCAGCAGTGGGGACAGAATGAACACTGAAGCTTTCTTT,TRBJ1-1,TRBV2,NA,TRBD1
CASSIWGGPYNEQFF,TGTGCCAGTAGTATTTGGGGTGGCCCCTACAATGAGCAGTTCTTC,TRBJ2-1,TRBV19,NA,NA
CASSSQGAGQPQHF,TGTGCCAGCAGCTCACAGGGGGCAGGGCAGCCCCAGCATTTT,TRBJ1-5,TRBV2,NA,TRBD1
CASSPLAGVGETQYF,TGTGCCAGCTCGCCACTAGCGGGAGTAGGAGAGACCCAGTACTTC,TRBJ2-5,TRBV18,NA,TRBD2
CASSGDSSGRATYEQYF,TGCGCCAGCAGCGGCGATTCTAGCGGGAGGGCCACCTACGAGCAGTACTTC,TRBJ2-7,TRBV5-1,NA,TRBD2
CASSTWGQGDSPLHF,TGTGCCAGCAGCACCTGGGGACAGGGAGATTCACCCCTCCACTTT,TRBJ1-6,TRBV3-1/TRBV3-2,NA,TRBD1
CATSEGDMNTEAFF,TGTGCCACCAGTGAGGGGGACATGAACACTGAAGCTTTCTTT,TRBJ1-1,TRBV24-1,NA,NA
CASSFGGYYGYTF,TGTGCCAGCAGTTTCGGGGGGTACTATGGCTACACCTTC,TRBJ1-2,TRBV28,NA,NA
CASSPRAEVFNEQFF,TGTGCCAGCAGTCCCCGGGCGGAGGTGTTCAATGAGCAGTTCTTC,TRBJ2-1,TRBV28,NA,NA
CASSVGVVGNTEAFF,TGTGCCAGCAGTGTTGGGGTCGTTGGGAACACTGAAGCTTTCTTT,TRBJ1-1,TRBV2,NA,NA
CASFLFRAVWTSVSDTQYF,TGTGCCAGCTTCCTCTTTAGGGCGGTCTGGACTAGCGTATCAGATACGCAGTATTTT,TRBJ2-3,TRBV7-3,few,TRBD2
CASSQSNTDGAGNSPLHF,TGCGCCAGCAGTCAATCGAATACAGATGGGGCCGGGAATTCACCCCTCCACTTT,TRBJ1-6,TRBV23-1,once,NA